This TCR beta chain was sequenced in a study of blood T cell repertoires in COVID-19. The method was immunoSEQ multiplex PCR; TCRdb's version includes in-frame clones alone and lacks a portion of them. This sample has under 150,000 clones, with roughly 90% found just once. Sequencing was done on a sample of PBMCs or T cells enriched from blood (not recorded which). This clonotype originated in a woman in her twenties or thirties with acute COVID-19.

The CDR3 sequence is CASSLVVGGRSYNEQFF. DNA of the CDR3: TGTGCCAGCAGCTTAGTCGTTGGCGGGCGATCCTACAATGAGCAGTTCTTC. The rearrangement joins TRBV7-9 to TRBJ2-1; perhaps TRBD2 as D (5 bases). The CDR3 is made up of 17 amino acids. Germline V gene lookup returns CDR1 SEHNR and CDR2 FQNEAQ (reference sequence). Deletions cut 1 base from V and 1 base from J, with 14 bases between.